This T cell receptor (beta chain) was recovered during a study of naive and memory T cell subsets. Study observations and caveats: Delayed type IV hypersensitivity infiltration was taken to explain higher tuberculin-site TCR counts. Reportedly, tuberculin skin test sites gave far more TCRs than other biopsies.

Amplification of ligated cDNA took four PCR rounds with SP2 and nested alpha and beta constant primers. Blood and skin TCR RNA was reverse transcribed with alpha and beta constant primers. TCRdb reprocessed the UMI-ligation and nested PCR reads with MiXCR, giving one entry per CDR3 protein. The table includes around 13,000 distinct CDR3 sequences, about 5% detected once. The treatment is: skin biopsy from PPD injection site in Mantoux-positive individual. TCR cDNA received a 3' ligated oligonucleotide that carried a UMI. Skin biopsies came from PPD injection sites in Mantoux-positive individuals. This clonotype occurred many times. What it recognizes is unknown. The specimen comprised skin, sampled from a tuberculin skin test site. The clonotype originates from an adult in good health.

CDR3 DNA sequence: TGCGCCAGCAGCTTTGAGGGATCAGATACGCAGTATTTT. Protein: CASSFEGSDTQYF. The J gene is TRBJ2-3, the V gene TRBV5-1; TRBD2 is a possible D gene (5 bases). This CDR3 contains 13 residues. Germline values: CDR1 SGHRS, CDR2 YFSETQ. V lost 2 bases to trimming and J lost 4 bases, with 8 bases between them.